The sequence of this T cell receptor beta chain was determined in a study of cytomegalovirus exposure and HLA in healthy donors. Study conclusions and caveats: Despite most TCR sequences being rare, some public TCRs occurred in many donors. A later analysis reportedly found fewer N-insertions in an Asian-associated ancestry cluster than the roughly 680-donor mean.

Donors consisted of healthy bone marrow donors. Of note for this clone: Its antigen remains unidentified.

With 4 bases removed from V and 1 base from J, the gap between germline ends came to 10 bases. The CDR3 covers 14 residues. The V gene's germline CDR1 is LNHDA and CDR2 SQIVND (reference sequence). The PCR employed 60 Vbeta primers together with 13 Jbeta primers. TCRdb keeps only in-frame clones here, not all; method: immunoSEQ multiplex PCR. The sample shows approximately 190,000 clones, 65% to 85% of them seen only once. The clonotype originates from a man in his forties in good health and CMV-seropositive. The chain has TRBV19 and TRBJ1-1, with TRBD1 as a possible D gene (5 bases). Source material: PBMCs. For the CDR3, the DNA is TGTGCCAGTAGTAGGATAACAGGGAACACTGAAGCTTTCTTT. It is translated as CASSRITGNTEAFF. The full variable domain, in which reference TRBV19 and TRBJ1-1 provide the parts outside the CDR3, is DGGITQSPKYLFRKEGQNVTLSCEQNLNHDAMYWYRQDPGQGLRLIYYSQIVNDFQKGDIAEGYSVSREKKESFPLTVTSAQKNPTAFYLCASSRITGNTEAFFGQGTRLTVV.